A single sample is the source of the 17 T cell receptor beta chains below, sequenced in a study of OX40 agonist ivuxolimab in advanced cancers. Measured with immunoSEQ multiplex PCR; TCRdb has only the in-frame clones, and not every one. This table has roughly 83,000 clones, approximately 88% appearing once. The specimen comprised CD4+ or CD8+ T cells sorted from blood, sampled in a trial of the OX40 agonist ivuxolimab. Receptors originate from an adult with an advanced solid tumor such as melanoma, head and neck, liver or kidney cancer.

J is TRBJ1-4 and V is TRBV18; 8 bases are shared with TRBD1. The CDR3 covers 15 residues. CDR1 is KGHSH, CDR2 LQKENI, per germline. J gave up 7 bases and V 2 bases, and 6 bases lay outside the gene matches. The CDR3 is CASSPLGQGAEKLFF. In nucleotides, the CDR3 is TGTGCCAGCTCACCATTAGGACAGGGTGCTGAAAAACTGTTTTTT. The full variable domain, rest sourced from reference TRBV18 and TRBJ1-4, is NAGVMQNPRHLVRRRGQEARLRCSPMKGHSHVYWYRQLPEEGLKFMVYLQKENIIDESGMPKERFSAEFPKEGPSILRIQQVVRGDSAAYFCASSPLGQGAEKLFFGSGTQLSVL.

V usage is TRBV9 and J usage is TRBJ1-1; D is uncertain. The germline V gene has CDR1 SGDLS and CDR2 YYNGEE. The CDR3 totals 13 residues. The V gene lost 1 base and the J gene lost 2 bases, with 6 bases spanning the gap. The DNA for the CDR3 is TGTGCCAGCAGCGTAAATCCCAACACTGAAGCTTTCTTT. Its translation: CASSVNPNTEAFF.

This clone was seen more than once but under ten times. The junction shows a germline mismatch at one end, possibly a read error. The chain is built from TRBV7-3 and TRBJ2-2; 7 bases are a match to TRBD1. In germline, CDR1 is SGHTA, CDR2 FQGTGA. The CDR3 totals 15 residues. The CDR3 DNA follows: TGTGCCAGCAGCCCCGAGACAGGGAACCCCGGGGAGCTGTTTTTT. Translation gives CASSPETGNPGELFF.

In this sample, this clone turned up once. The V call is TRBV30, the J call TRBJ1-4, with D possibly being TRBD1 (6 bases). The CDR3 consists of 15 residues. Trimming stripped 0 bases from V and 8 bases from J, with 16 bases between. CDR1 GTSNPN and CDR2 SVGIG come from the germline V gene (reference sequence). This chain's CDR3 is CAWSVGHRVSEKLFF. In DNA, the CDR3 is TGTGCCTGGAGTGTGGGACACAGGGTCAGCGAAAAACTGTTTTTT.

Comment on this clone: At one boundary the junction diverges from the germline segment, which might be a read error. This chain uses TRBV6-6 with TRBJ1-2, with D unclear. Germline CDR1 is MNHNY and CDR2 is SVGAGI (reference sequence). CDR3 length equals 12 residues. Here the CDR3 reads CASSNSERGYTF. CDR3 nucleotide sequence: TGTGCCAGCAGTAACTCTGAAAGGGGCTACACCTTC.

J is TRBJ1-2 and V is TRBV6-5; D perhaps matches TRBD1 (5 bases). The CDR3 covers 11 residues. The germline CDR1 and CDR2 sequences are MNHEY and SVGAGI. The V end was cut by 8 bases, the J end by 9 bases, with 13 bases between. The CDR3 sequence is CASARADSYTF. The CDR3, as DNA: TGTGCCAGCGCCAGAGCGGACAGCTACACCTTC.

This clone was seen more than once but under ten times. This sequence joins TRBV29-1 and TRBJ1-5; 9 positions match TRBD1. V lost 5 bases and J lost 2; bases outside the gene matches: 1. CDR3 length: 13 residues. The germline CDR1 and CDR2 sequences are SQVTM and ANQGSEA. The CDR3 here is CSVRTGGNQPQHF. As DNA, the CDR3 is TGCAGCGTTCGGACAGGGGGCAATCAGCCCCAGCATTTT.

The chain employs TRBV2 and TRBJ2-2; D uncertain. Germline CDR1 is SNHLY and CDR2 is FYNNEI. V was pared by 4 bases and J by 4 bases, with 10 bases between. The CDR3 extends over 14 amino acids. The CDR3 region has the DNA TGTGCCAGCAGTGTAGGCGCCAGCACCGGGGAGCTGTTTTTT. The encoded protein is CASSVGASTGELFF.

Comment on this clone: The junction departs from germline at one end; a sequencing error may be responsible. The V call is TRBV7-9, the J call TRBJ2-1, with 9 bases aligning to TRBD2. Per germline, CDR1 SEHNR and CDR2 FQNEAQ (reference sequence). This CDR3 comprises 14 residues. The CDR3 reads CASSLGPAGGEEFF. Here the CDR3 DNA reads TGTGCCAGCAGCTTAGGGCCAGCGGGAGGTGAGGAGTTCTTC. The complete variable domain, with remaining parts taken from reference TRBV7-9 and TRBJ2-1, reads DTGVSQNPRHKITKRGQNVTFRCDPISEHNRLYWYRQTLGQGPEFLTYFQNEAQLEKSRLLSDRFSAERPKGSFSTLEIQRTEQGDSAMYLCASSLGPAGGEEFFGPGTRLTVL.

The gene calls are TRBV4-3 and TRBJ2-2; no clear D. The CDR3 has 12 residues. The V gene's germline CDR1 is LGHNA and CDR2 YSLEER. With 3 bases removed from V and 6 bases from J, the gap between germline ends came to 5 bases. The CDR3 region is CASSHLSGELFF. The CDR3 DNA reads TGCGCCAGCAGCCACTTATCCGGGGAGCTGTTTTTT.

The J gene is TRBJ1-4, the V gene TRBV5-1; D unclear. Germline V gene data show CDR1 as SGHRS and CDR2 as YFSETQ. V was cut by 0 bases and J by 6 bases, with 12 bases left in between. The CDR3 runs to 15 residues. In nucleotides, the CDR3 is TGCGCCAGCAGCTTGGCCCCCGGGGTGGATGAAAAACTGTTTTTT. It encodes CASSLAPGVDEKLFF.

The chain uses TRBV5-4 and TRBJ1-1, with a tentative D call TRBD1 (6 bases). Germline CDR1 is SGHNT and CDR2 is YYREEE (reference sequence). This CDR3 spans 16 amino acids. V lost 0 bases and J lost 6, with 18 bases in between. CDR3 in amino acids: CASSLDPRGGGAEAFF. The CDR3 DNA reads TGTGCCAGCAGCTTGGACCCTCGAGGGGGTGGCGCTGAAGCTTTCTTT.

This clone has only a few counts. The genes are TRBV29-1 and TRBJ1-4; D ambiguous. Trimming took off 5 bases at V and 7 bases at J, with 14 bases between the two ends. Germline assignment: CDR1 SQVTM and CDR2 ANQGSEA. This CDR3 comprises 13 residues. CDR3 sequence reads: CSVLPEGGEKLFF. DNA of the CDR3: TGCAGCGTTCTCCCGGAGGGAGGTGAAAAACTGTTTTTT.

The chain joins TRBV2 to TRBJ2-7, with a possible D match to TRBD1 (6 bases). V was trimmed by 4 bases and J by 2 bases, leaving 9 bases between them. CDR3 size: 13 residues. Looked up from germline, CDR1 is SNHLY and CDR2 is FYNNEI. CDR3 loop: CASSVDSAYEQYF. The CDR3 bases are TGTGCCAGCAGTGTGGACAGCGCCTACGAGCAGTACTTC.

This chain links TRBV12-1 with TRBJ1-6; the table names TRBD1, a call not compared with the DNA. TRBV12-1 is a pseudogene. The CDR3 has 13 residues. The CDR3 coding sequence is TGTGCCACACTGGGACAGGGGAGGCCACCCCTCCACTTT. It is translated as CATLGQGRPPLHF.

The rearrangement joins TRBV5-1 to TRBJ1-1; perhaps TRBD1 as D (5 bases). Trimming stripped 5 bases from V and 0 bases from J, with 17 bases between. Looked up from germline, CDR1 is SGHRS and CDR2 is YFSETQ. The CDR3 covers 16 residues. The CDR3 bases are TGCGCCAGCAGTCACTACGAGGGGCAGATGAACACTGAAGCTTTCTTT. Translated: CASSHYEGQMNTEAFF.

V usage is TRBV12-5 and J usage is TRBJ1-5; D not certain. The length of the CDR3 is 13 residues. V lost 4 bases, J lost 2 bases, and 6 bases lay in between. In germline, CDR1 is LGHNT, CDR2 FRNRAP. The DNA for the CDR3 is TGTGCTAGTGGTTCCCCCGGCAATCAGCCCCAGCATTTT. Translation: CASGSPGNQPQHF.